This TCR beta chain was retrieved from a study of spatial heterogeneity in lung cancer. Specified time point: sample taken at primary tumor resection. Extraction of whole RNA from tumor, nontumor lung or frozen PBMC preceded unsorted sequencing. A total of around 72 untreated early-stage non-small cell lung cancer patients served as donors. Note on this clonotype: A library made for alpha chains picked up this beta chain off target, so its size means little.

Each TCR cDNA molecule bore a unique molecular identifier. TCRdb itself ran the 5' RACE reads through MiXCR, one entry per CDR3 protein. The sample consists of 6,900 or so distinct CDR3 sequences, about 3.7% of them appearing once. V lost 5 bases to trimming and J lost 6 bases; unmatched junction nucleotides: 8. CDR3 size: 15 residues. J is TRBJ2-1 and V is TRBV12-3 or TRBV12-4, with 9 bases identical to TRBD1. This sequence was found in a female donor with early-stage non-small cell lung cancer. Source: normal lung tissue next to the tumor, taken at surgery. CDR3 residues: CASSAYDRGANEQFF. The CDR3 DNA reads TGTGCCAGCAGTGCCTATGACAGGGGGGCCAATGAGCAGTTCTTC.